These T cell receptor beta chains were read from a single sample in a study of Ad26.COV2.S vaccination and SARS-CoV-2 variants. Assay used: immunoSEQ multiplex PCR; TCRdb lists only in-frame clones, some missing. The repertoire includes some 250,000 clones, roughly 90% of them detected once, and about 11% sits in the top ten. The sample consisted of peripheral blood, taken in a trial of Ad26.COV2.S vaccine versus placebo. The receptor set was obtained from a person between 18 and 60 years old who received the Ad26.COV2.S COVID-19 vaccine or a placebo. Both conserved end residues are part of each CDR3. D genes are given only for firm matches. Not all rows give a size; the values are once, few, many and, for expanded clones, a class.

NA	TRBV5-4	NA	TRBJ1-1	TGTGCCAGCAGCTTGGAGGTGAACACTGAAGCTTTCTTT	CASSLEVNTEAFF
NA	TRBV7-2	NA	TRBJ2-1	TGTGCCAGCAGCCTAACATTTCGGGTTTTGAATGAGCAGTTCTTC	CASSLTFRVLNEQFF
TRBD1	TRBV7-2	NA	TRBJ2-1	TGTGCCAGCAGCCTAGGTGGGGACAGGGGCAGTGAGCAGTTCTTC	CASSLGGDRGSEQFF
NA	TRBV30	NA	TRBJ2-5	TGTGCCTGGAGTATCGATATCCAAGAGACCCAGTACTTC	CAWSIDIQETQYF
TRBD2	TRBV27	NA	TRBJ2-5	TGTGCCAGCAGTAAGGCGGGGGGGCGCGGAGAGACCCAGTACTTC	CASSKAGGRGETQYF
NA	TRBV12-3/TRBV12-4	NA	TRBJ1-4	TGTGCCACCCGAGGGGGGCATGGGGAAAAACTGTTTTTT	CATRGGHGEKLFF
NA	TRBV15	NA	TRBJ2-5	TGTGCCACCAGCAGAGTCGGCCAGGGCCCAAGGGTTCAAGAGACCCAGTACTTC	CATSRVGQGPRVQETQYF
NA	TRBV6-7	NA	TRBJ1-2	TGTGCCAGCACCCGGGCCGCCGAAGAGCGTGGCTACACCTTC	CASTRAAEERGYTF
TRBD2	TRBV5-6	NA	TRBJ2-5	TGTGCCAGCAGCTTGAAACCCAGCGGGAGTAGGGAGACCCAGTACTTC	CASSLKPSGSRETQYF
NA	TRBV19	NA	TRBJ1-2	TGTGCCAGTACTAACGGACAGTCACGCACCGACTATGGCTACACCTTC	CASTNGQSRTDYGYTF
NA	TRBV18	NA	TRBJ1-2	TGTGCCAGCTCACGAAATCGGGACACCTTCTATGGCTACACCTTC	CASSRNRDTFYGYTF
TRBD2	TRBV7-9	NA	TRBJ2-2	TGTGCCAGCAGCTCACGGGGGGAAACCACCGGGGAGCTGTTTTTT	CASSSRGETTGELFF
TRBD2	TRBV7-2	once	TRBJ2-1	TGTGCCAGCAGCCAGGGGCTAGCGGGCGTACAGGAGCAGTTCTTC	CASSQGLAGVQEQFF
TRBD2	TRBV5-1	NA	TRBJ2-1	TGCGCCAGCAGCTTGGGGGGACTAGCGGGAAGGAGCTCCTACAATGAGCAGTTCTTC	CASSLGGLAGRSSYNEQFF
NA	TRBV5-4	NA	TRBJ2-7	TGTGCCAGCAGCTTGTCCAGGGGGGTCTACGAGCAGTACTTC	CASSLSRGVYEQYF
TRBD1	TRBV7-2	NA	TRBJ2-5	TGTGCCAGCAGCTTAGCGAGGGCAGGGGGTGAAAAAGAGACCCAGTACTTC	CASSLARAGGEKETQYF
TRBD1	TRBV27	NA	TRBJ2-7	TGTGCCAGCGCTGGGGGGACAGGGTCTTACGAGCAGTACTTC	CASAGGTGSYEQYF
NA	TRBV21-1	NA	TRBJ2-3	TGTGCCAGCAGCAAAGTCTCTACCTTGACTAGCGGGGAGCCAGATACGCAGTATTTT	CASSKVSTLTSGEPDTQYF
NA	TRBV7-9	NA	TRBJ2-7	TGTGCCAGCAGCTTAGGCGGACAGCATTACGAGCAGTACTTC	CASSLGGQHYEQYF
NA	TRBV6-4	NA	TRBJ1-1	TGTGCCAGCAGTGAAAGTTGGATGAACACTGAAGCTTTCTTT	CASSESWMNTEAFF
NA	TRBV5-1	NA	TRBJ1-1	TGCGCCAGCAGCCCGCCGGGTTCGGGCACTGAAGCTTTCTTT	CASSPPGSGTEAFF
NA	TRBV30	NA	TRBJ1-4	TGTGCCTCGAGACGGGCGACTAATGAAAAACTGTTTTTT	CASRRATNEKLFF
NA	TRBV5-6	NA	TRBJ2-3	TGTGCCAGCAGCTTGCCAGGCACAGATACGCAGTATTTT	CASSLPGTDTQYF
NA	TRBV19	NA	TRBJ1-1	TGTGCCAGTAGTACGATCAGGGGCGCTGAAGCTTTCTTT	CASSTIRGAEAFF
TRBD1	TRBV19	NA	TRBJ1-6	TGTGCCAGTAGTACCCGGGACAGGGGGTCTTCACCCCTCCACTTT	CASSTRDRGSSPLHF
NA	TRBV12-3/TRBV12-4	NA	TRBJ1-1	TGTGCCAGCAGTCAGAGCGCTGAAGCTTTCTTT	CASSQSAEAFF
NA	TRBV11-2	NA	TRBJ1-4	TGTGCCAGCAGCGTTCAGGGGCGGGGTGAAAAACTGTTTTTT	CASSVQGRGEKLFF
NA	TRBV7-2	NA	TRBJ1-4	TGTGCCAGCAGCTTATCTGGAAAACTGTTTTTT	CASSLSGKLFF
NA	TRBV20-1	few	TRBJ1-1	TGCAGTGCTAGTTCCCGTGGAGGACGGATATTAGTCTTCTTT	CSASSRGGRILVFF
TRBD2	TRBV13	NA	TRBJ2-7	TGTGCCAGCAGCTACGGACTAGCGGCCTACGAGCAGTACTTC	CASSYGLAAYEQYF
NA	TRBV28	NA	TRBJ2-3	TGTGCCAGCAAGCGAGGCCCAGATACGCAGTATTTT	CASKRGPDTQYF
NA	TRBV18	NA	TRBJ1-3	TGTGCCAGCTCACCACAGGGAACTGGAAACACCATATATTTT	CASSPQGTGNTIYF
NA	TRBV5-1	once	TRBJ1-1	TGCGCCAGCAGCTTCGGGTTAAGGGGACAACGCACTGAAGCTTTCTTT	CASSFGLRGQRTEAFF
TRBD1	TRBV14	NA	TRBJ1-6	TGTGCCAGCTCAGGACAGGGCGGTTCACCCCTCCACTTT	CASSGQGGSPLHF
NA	TRBV6-1	once	TRBJ1-6	TGTGCCAGCAGTGATGGAGCGGCTCTTTCATCCTCACCCCTCCACTTT	CASSDGAALSSSPLHF
NA	TRBV9	once	TRBJ2-3	TGTGCCAGCGCCCCGGGGAGCACAGATACGCAGTATTTT	CASAPGSTDTQYF
NA	TRBV5-1	few	TRBJ1-6	TGCGCCAGCAGCTTGGACGACAGGAGGGAGTCACCCCTCCACTTT	CASSLDDRRESPLHF